The 15 T cell receptor beta chains presented below share a single source sample, sequenced in a study of blood T cell repertoires in COVID-19. Assay used: immunoSEQ multiplex PCR; TCRdb lists only in-frame clones, some missing. The table includes about 46,000 clones, 70% to 90% detected once. Sample: peripheral blood. Receptors were obtained from a human donor in a cohort sampled during active COVID-19. The donor label of this sample is uncertain.

The V call is TRBV7-9, the J call TRBJ2-3; TRBD2 aligns across 15 bases. The CDR3 covers 18 residues. CDR1 SEHNR and CDR2 FQNEAQ come from the germline V gene (reference sequence). The V segment lost 6 bases and the J segment 0 bases; nucleotides outside the gene matches: 7. CDR3 in amino acids: CASSGLAGGKRSTDTQYF. The CDR3 nucleotides read TGTGCCAGCAGTGGACTAGCGGGGGGGAAACGGAGCACAGATACGCAGTATTTT.

The chain links TRBV5-1 to TRBJ2-4, with 11 bases that match TRBD2. The CDR3 spans 18 residues. In germline, CDR1 is SGHRS, CDR2 YFSETQ. J lost 0 bases, V lost 5 bases, and 10 bases had no gene match. CDR3 residues: CASRPRLAGPGAKNIQYF. The DNA of the CDR3 is TGCGCCAGCAGGCCCCGACTAGCGGGGCCAGGAGCCAAAAACATTCAGTACTTC.

The chain recombines TRBV3-1 (or the pseudogene TRBV3-2) with TRBJ2-3; D uncertain. CDR1 and CDR2 (germline): LGHDT, YNNKEL (reference sequence). The CDR3 has 15 residues. V gave up 0 bases and J gave up 2 bases, with 9 bases separating them. The CDR3: CASSQDNTFTDTQYF. Written as DNA, the CDR3 is TGTGCCAGCAGCCAAGATAACACCTTCACAGATACGCAGTATTTT.

V gene TRBV9 combines with J gene TRBJ2-5; 10 nucleotides agree with TRBD2. Germline values: CDR1 SGDLS, CDR2 YYNGEE. This CDR3 is built from 16 residues. With 0 bases clipped from V and 5 bases from J, the junction kept 7 bases outside the gene matches. DNA for the CDR3: TGTGCCAGCAGCGTAGGTGGTAGCGGGGGGCTGGAGACCCAGTACTTC. This translates into CASSVGGSGGLETQYF.

The V call is TRBV6-6, the J call TRBJ2-5; D is perhaps TRBD1 (6 bases). In germline, CDR1 is MNHNY, CDR2 SVGAGI (reference sequence). The CDR3 extends over 11 amino acids. V lost 5 bases and J lost 9, with 10 bases in between. The DNA of the CDR3 is TGTGCCAGCAGTGTGGGGGCCCCCCAGTACTTC. This translates into CASSVGAPQYF.

To note about this clone: Given a much more abundant clone one base away, this may be a read error. As DNA, the CDR3 is TGTGCCAGCAGCCCGGGACAGAACTATGGCTACACCTTC. Protein: CASSPGQNYGYTF. The rearrangement uses TRBV11-2 and TRBJ1-2; 7 bases are shared with TRBD1. There are 13 residues in the CDR3. Trimming at V came to 5 bases and at J to 2 bases, leaving 2 bases not matched to a gene. Germline V gives CDR1 SGHAT, CDR2 FQNNGV.

The genes are TRBV5-4 and TRBJ1-4; 8 bases align to TRBD1. CDR1 and CDR2 (germline): SGHNT, YYREEE (reference sequence). This CDR3 is 15 amino acids long. With 4 bases clipped from V and 6 bases from J, the junction kept 8 bases outside the gene matches. CDR3 region: CASSLQGGIDEKLFF. The CDR3 DNA reads TGTGCCAGCAGCCTACAGGGGGGCATTGATGAAAAACTGTTTTTT.

V gene TRBV19 combines with J gene TRBJ2-7; D unclear. The germline V and J ends were trimmed by 8 bases and 3 bases, with 8 bases remaining between them. Per germline, CDR1 LNHDA and CDR2 SQIVND (reference sequence). The CDR3 consists of 11 residues. The CDR3 here is CASRGYYEQYF. For the CDR3, the DNA is TGTGCCAGTCGAGGATACTACGAGCAGTACTTC. Variable domain in full (rest from reference TRBV19 and TRBJ2-7): DGGITQSPKYLFRKEGQNVTLSCEQNLNHDAMYWYRQDPGQGLRLIYYSQIVNDFQKGDIAEGYSVSREKKESFPLTVTSAQKNPTAFYLCASRGYYEQYFGPGTRLTVT.

The gene calls are TRBV11-1 and TRBJ2-6, with D possibly matching TRBD1 (6 bases). Germline values: CDR1 SGHAT, CDR2 FQDESV (reference sequence). This CDR3 contains 13 residues. In DNA form, the CDR3 reads TGTGGGACAGCGATCTCTGGGGCCAACGTCCTGACTTTC. Translating gives CGTAISGANVLTF.

This sequence joins TRBV19 and TRBJ1-1; tentatively, D is TRBD1 (6 bases). The CDR3 has 17 residues. The ends were cut back, 4 bases at V and 0 bases at J, with 18 bases in the middle. Germline V gene lookup returns CDR1 LNHDA and CDR2 SQIVND (reference sequence). The CDR3 DNA reads TGTGCCAGTAGTAGGGACACCCTGATGGGTATGAACACTGAAGCTTTCTTT. Translating gives CASSRDTLMGMNTEAFF.

This clone has only one observation. The chain is built from TRBV19 and TRBJ1-1; D unresolved. V lost 2 bases, J lost 4 bases, and 20 bases lay in between. Germline loops: CDR1 LNHDA, CDR2 SQIVND (reference sequence). This CDR3 region has 17 residues. The CDR3 loop reads CASSISGFGRGSTEAFF. Written as DNA, the CDR3 is TGTGCCAGTAGTATAAGTGGGTTTGGGAGAGGGTCCACTGAAGCTTTCTTT. The full variable domain, with the rest looked up from reference TRBV19 and TRBJ1-1, is DGGITQSPKYLFRKEGQNVTLSCEQNLNHDAMYWYRQDPGQGLRLIYYSQIVNDFQKGDIAEGYSVSREKKESFPLTVTSAQKNPTAFYLCASSISGFGRGSTEAFFGQGTRLTVV.

This clone was observed a few times. The gene calls are TRBV30 and TRBJ1-1; 8 positions match TRBD1. This CDR3 contains 13 residues. V lost 5 bases to trimming and J lost 1 base; unmatched junction nucleotides: 3. The germline gives CDR1 GTSNPN, CDR2 SVGIG (reference sequence). CDR3 sequence (DNA): TGTGCCTGGGGCACAGGGGGGAACACTGAAGCTTTCTTT. Its protein product is CAWGTGGNTEAFF.

This clone was observed a few times. The chain uses TRBV5-8 and TRBJ1-1, with TRBD1 matching 7 bases. Germline loops: CDR1 SGHTS, CDR2 YDEGEE. V lost 4 bases and J lost 4; bases outside the gene matches: 13. The CDR3 has 16 residues. CDR3 in DNA: TGTGCCAGCAGCCTACAGGGGTCGGGATATTCCACTGAAGCTTTCTTT. Amino acids: CASSLQGSGYSTEAFF.

In its sample, this clone was seen once. The chain has TRBV6-6 and TRBJ2-3; D uncertain. Germline V gene data show CDR1 as MNHNY and CDR2 as SVGAGI (reference sequence). The ends were cut back, 4 bases at V and 1 base at J, with 3 bases in the middle. The CDR3 runs 12 residues. CDR3 in amino acids: CASSSGTDTQYF. The CDR3 DNA sequence: TGTGCCAGCAGTTCGGGCACAGATACGCAGTATTTT.

J is TRBJ1-4 and V is TRBV9; 10 nucleotides align to TRBD1. Losses at the gene ends were 4 bases for V and 7 bases for J; bases not matched to a gene: 7. CDR1 is SGDLS and CDR2 is YYNGEE in the germline V gene. This CDR3 comprises 15 residues. The CDR3 nucleotides read TGTGCCAGCAGCCCACGACAGGGGGCGCGTGAAAAACTGTTTTTT. Protein product: CASSPRQGAREKLFF.